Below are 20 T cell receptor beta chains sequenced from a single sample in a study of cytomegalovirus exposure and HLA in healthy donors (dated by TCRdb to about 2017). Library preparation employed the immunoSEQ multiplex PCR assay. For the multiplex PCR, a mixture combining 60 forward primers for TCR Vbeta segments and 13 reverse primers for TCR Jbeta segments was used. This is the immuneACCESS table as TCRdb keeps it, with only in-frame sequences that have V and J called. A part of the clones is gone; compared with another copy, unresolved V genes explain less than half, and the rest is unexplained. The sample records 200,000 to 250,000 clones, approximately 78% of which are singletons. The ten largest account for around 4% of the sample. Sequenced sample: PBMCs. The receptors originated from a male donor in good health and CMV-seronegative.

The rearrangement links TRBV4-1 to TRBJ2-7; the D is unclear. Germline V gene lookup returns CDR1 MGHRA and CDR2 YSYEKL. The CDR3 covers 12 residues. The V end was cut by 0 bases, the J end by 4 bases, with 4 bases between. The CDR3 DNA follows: TGCGCCAGCAGCCAAGATCCGTACGAGCAGTACTTC. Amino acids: CASSQDPYEQYF.

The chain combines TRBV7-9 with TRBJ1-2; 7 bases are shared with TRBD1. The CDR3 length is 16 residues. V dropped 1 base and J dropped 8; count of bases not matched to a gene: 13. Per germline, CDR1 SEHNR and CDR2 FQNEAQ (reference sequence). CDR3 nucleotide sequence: TGTGCCAGCAGCTTAGAGGTCCGGCCAGGGGGTAGAGGCTACACCTTC. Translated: CASSLEVRPGGRGYTF.

The CDR3 DNA is TGTGCCAGCAGGGACACGAGCTCCTATAATTCACCCCTCCACTTT. Its translation: CASRDTSSYNSPLHF. J is TRBJ1-6 and V is TRBV6-1; maybe TRBD1 (5 bases). V lost 6 bases, J lost 0 bases, and 9 bases lay in between. The CDR3 has 15 residues. Germline-derived CDR1 and CDR2 are MNHNS and SASEGT.

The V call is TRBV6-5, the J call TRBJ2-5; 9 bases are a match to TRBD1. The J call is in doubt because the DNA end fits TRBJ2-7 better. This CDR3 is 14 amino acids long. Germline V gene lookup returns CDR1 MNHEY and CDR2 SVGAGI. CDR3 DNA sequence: TGTGCCAGCAGTAGGGACAGGGTATCCTACGAGCAGTACTTC. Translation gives CASSRDRVSYEQYF.

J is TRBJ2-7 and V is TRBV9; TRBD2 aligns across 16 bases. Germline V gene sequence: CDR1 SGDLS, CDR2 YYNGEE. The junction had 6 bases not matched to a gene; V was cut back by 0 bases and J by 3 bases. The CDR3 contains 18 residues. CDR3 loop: CASSVDPGTSGRGYEQYF. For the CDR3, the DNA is TGTGCCAGCAGCGTAGACCCCGGGACTAGCGGGAGGGGCTACGAGCAGTACTTC.

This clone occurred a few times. Here the CDR3 reads CASRSGTLDGNTIYF. The CDR3 DNA reads as TGCGCCAGCAGGTCCGGGACACTGGATGGAAACACCATATATTTT. The chain uses TRBV4-1 and TRBJ1-3; D may be TRBD1 (6 bases). The CDR3 is 15 residues long. Germline lookup yields CDR1 MGHRA and CDR2 YSYEKL. The V end lost 6 bases, the J end lost 3 bases, and 15 bases lay between the germline ends.

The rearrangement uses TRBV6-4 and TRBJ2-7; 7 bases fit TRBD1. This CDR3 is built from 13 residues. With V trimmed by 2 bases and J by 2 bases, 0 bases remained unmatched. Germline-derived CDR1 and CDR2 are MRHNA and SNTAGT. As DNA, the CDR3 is TGTGCCAGCAGTGACGGACAGGCCTACGAGCAGTACTTC. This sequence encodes CASSDGQAYEQYF.

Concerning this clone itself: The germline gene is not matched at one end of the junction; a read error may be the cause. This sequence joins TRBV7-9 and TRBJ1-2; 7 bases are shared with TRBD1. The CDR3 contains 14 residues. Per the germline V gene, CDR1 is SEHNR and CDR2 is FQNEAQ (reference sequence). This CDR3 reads CAGSLAGTATTCLF. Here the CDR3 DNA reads TGTGCCGGCAGCTTAGCCGGGACAGCAACTACATGTCTCTTC.

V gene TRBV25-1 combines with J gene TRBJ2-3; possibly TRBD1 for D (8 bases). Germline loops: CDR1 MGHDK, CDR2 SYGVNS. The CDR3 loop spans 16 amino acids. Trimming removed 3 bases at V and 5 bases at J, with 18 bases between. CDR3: CASSEYRGGAGDTQYF. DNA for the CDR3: TGTGCCAGCAGTGAGTACAGGGGGGGAGCGGGAGATACGCAGTATTTT.

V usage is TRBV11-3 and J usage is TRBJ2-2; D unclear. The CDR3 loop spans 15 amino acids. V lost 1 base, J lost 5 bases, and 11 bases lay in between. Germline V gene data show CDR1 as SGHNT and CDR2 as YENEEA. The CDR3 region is CASSLGTLRTGELFF. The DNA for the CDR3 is TGTGCCAGCAGCTTAGGAACGTTGCGGACCGGGGAGCTGTTTTTT.

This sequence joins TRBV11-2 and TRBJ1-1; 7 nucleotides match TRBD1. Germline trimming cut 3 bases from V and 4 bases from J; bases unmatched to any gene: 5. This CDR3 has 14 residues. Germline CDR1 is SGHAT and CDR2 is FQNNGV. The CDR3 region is CASSFRQGPTEAFF. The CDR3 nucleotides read TGTGCCAGCAGCTTTAGACAGGGACCCACTGAAGCTTTCTTT.

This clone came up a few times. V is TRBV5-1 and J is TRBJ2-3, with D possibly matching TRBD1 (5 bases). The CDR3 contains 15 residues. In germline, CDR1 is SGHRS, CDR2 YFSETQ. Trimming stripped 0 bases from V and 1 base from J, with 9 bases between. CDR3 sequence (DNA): TGCGCCAGCAGCTTGGAGGGGATTGGCACAGATACGCAGTATTTT. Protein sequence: CASSLEGIGTDTQYF. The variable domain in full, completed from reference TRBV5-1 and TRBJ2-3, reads KAGVTQTPRYLIKTRGQQVTLSCSPISGHRSVSWYQQTPGQGLQFLFEYFSETQRNKGNFPGRFSGRQFSNSRSEMNVSTLELGDSALYLCASSLEGIGTDTQYFGPGTRLTVL.

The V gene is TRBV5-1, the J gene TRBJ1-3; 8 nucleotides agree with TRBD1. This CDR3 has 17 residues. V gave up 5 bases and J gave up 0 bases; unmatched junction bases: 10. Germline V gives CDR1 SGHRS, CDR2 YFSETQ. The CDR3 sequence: CASRPSPGTGSGNTIYF. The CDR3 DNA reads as TGCGCCAGCAGACCCTCCCCAGGGACAGGCTCTGGAAACACCATATATTTT.

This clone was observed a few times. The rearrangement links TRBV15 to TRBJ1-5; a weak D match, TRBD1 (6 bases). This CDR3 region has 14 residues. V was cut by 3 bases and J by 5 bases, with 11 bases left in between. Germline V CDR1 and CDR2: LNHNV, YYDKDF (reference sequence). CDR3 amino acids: CATSRDSTYQPQHF. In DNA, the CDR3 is TGTGCCACCAGCAGGGACAGCACCTATCAGCCCCAGCATTTT.

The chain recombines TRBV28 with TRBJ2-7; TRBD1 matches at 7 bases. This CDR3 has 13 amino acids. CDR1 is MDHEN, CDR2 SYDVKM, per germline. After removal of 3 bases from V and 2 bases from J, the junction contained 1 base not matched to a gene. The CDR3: CASSFDRAYEQYF. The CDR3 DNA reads TGTGCCAGCAGTTTTGACAGGGCCTACGAGCAGTACTTC.

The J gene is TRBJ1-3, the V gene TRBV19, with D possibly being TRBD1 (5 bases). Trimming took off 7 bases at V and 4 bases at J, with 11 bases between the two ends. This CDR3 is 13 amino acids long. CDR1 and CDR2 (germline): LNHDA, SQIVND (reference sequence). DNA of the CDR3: TGTGCCAGTAAGTTCCAGGGAGGAAACACCATATATTTT. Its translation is CASKFQGGNTIYF.

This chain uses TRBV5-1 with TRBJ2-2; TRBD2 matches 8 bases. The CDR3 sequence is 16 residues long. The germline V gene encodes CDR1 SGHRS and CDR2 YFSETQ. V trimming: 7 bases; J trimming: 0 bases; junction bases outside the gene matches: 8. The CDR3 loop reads CASEERGLANTGELFF. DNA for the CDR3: TGCGCCAGCGAGGAAAGGGGACTAGCGAACACCGGGGAGCTGTTTTTT. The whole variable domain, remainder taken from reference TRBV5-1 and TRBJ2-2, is KAGVTQTPRYLIKTRGQQVTLSCSPISGHRSVSWYQQTPGQGLQFLFEYFSETQRNKGNFPGRFSGRQFSNSRSEMNVSTLELGDSALYLCASEERGLANTGELFFGEGSRLTVL.

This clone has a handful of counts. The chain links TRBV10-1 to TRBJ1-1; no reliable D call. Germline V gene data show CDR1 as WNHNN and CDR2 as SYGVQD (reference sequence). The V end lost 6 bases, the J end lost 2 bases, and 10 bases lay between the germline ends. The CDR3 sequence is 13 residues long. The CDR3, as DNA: TGCGCCAGCAGGTTCTCCCCTAACACTGAAGCTTTCTTT. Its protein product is CASRFSPNTEAFF.

The CDR3 loop reads CASSLGQGGSETQYF. The CDR3 DNA sequence: TGCGCCAGCAGCTTGGGACAGGGAGGATCAGAGACCCAGTACTTC. This chain uses TRBV5-1 with TRBJ2-5; TRBD1 is a possible D gene (7 bases). The CDR3 runs 15 residues. CDR1 and CDR2 from the germline V gene are SGHRS and YFSETQ. Trimming stripped 0 bases from V and 4 bases from J, with 13 bases between. The variable domain in full, completed from reference TRBV5-1 and TRBJ2-5, reads KAGVTQTPRYLIKTRGQQVTLSCSPISGHRSVSWYQQTPGQGLQFLFEYFSETQRNKGNFPGRFSGRQFSNSRSEMNVSTLELGDSALYLCASSLGQGGSETQYFGPGTRLLVL.

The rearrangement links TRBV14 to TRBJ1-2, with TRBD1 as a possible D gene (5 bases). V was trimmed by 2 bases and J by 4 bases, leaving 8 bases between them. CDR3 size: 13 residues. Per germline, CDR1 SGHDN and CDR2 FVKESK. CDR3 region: CASSQKTAYGYTF. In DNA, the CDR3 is TGTGCCAGCAGCCAAAAGACAGCCTATGGCTACACCTTC.